The rows below give T cell receptor beta chains drawn from one sample of a study of early T cells in non-severe SARS-CoV-2 infection. MiXCR, run by TCRdb on the 5' RACE reads, gives a single entry per CDR3 protein. The sample includes fewer than 75,000 distinct CDR3 sequences, around 18% of them seen just once. Sequenced material: whole blood, taken at baseline. The receptors shown here come from an adult who was a healthcare worker with PCR-confirmed SARS-CoV-2 infection or an uninfected control (not recorded which). The CDR3 runs from the conserved cysteine through the conserved F or W. D genes are given only for firm matches. Clone sizes are given selectively: once, few, many, or a class where the clone is expanded.

v_gene,d_gene,j_gene,abundance,CDR3nt,CDR3aa
TRBV7-2,TRBD1,TRBJ2-4,.,TGTGCCAGCAGCCCACAGGGGGCAGCCAAAAACATTCAGTACTTC,CASSPQGAAKNIQYF
TRBV5-5,.,TRBJ1-6,.,TGTGCCAGCAGCTTGGAGCAGGGAAGTGTGAATTCACCCCTCCACTTT,CASSLEQGSVNSPLHF
TRBV11-2,TRBD2,TRBJ2-1,.,TGTGCCACCAGAAGGACTAGCGGGGATGGGGAGCAGTTCTTC,CATRRTSGDGEQFF
TRBV11-2,TRBD2,TRBJ2-3,few,TGTGCCAGCAGCCCTCACGCGGGCGGGAGACCCACAGATACGCAGTATTTT,CASSPHAGGRPTDTQYF
TRBV21-1,.,TRBJ1-5,.,TGTGCCAGCAGCAATCCGGGACAGGGTACGTTTAGTAGCAATCAGCCCCAGCATTTT,CASSNPGQGTFSSNQPQHF
TRBV19,TRBD2,TRBJ2-1,few,TGTGCCAGTATTAACCTAGCGGGAGACAGTAATGAGCAGTTCTTC,CASINLAGDSNEQFF
TRBV28,.,TRBJ1-2,.,TGTGCCAGCAGTTTCAGGGAGAACTATGGCTACACCTTC,CASSFRENYGYTF
TRBV9,.,TRBJ2-6,few,TGTGCCAGCAGCTTAGCTGGGGCTGGGGCCAACGTCCTGACTTTC,CASSLAGAGANVLTF
TRBV10-1,TRBD1,TRBJ1-6,many,TGCGCCAGCAGTGTGCAGGGGGCGAATTCACCCCTCCACTTT,CASSVQGANSPLHF
TRBV11-2,TRBD1,TRBJ2-4,few,TGTGCCAGCAGCTTCCGACAGGGGGCCGCCAAAAACATTCAGTACTTC,CASSFRQGAAKNIQYF
TRBV14,TRBD1,TRBJ2-5,many,TGTGCCAGCAGCGGACAGGGGCAAGAGACCCAGTACTTC,CASSGQGQETQYF
TRBV9,.,TRBJ1-6,.,TGTGCCAGCAGCGTAGATGACGGAAGCTCCTATAATTCACCCCTCCACTTT,CASSVDDGSSYNSPLHF
TRBV20-1,TRBD2,TRBJ2-7,few,TGCAGTGCTAGGGCCAGCGGGAGATCCGACGAGCAGTACTTC,CSARASGRSDEQYF
TRBV2,.,TRBJ2-1,few,TGTGCCAGCAGCGGGACGGGCGGGAATGAGCAGTTCTTC,CASSGTGGNEQFF
TRBV7-6,.,TRBJ2-3,.,TGTGCCAGCAGCTCCTACACAGTAAGCACAGATACGCAGTATTTT,CASSSYTVSTDTQYF
TRBV11-2,.,TRBJ2-3,.,TGTGCCAGCAGCTTTGGGGCGGGCACTAGCACAGATACGCAGTATTTT,CASSFGAGTSTDTQYF
TRBV7-9,.,TRBJ2-1,.,TGTGCCAGCAGCTCGACTGCGGAGCGGGTGGACGATGAGCAGTTCTTC,CASSSTAERVDDEQFF
TRBV29-1,.,TRBJ1-2,many,TGCAGCGTTGACTCAGGCGGCTATGGCTACACCTTC,CSVDSGGYGYTF
TRBV11-2,TRBD2,TRBJ2-7,.,TGTGCCAGCAGCGCGATGCGGGAGGGCCCCTACGAGCAGTACTTC,CASSAMREGPYEQYF
TRBV5-5,.,TRBJ1-1,.,TGTGCCAGCAGGGGTGGACCTTGGGCTGAAGCTTTCTTT,CASRGGPWAEAFF
TRBV9,.,TRBJ2-5,.,TGTGCCAGCAATCGGGGGAAAGAGACCCAGTACTTC,CASNRGKETQYF
TRBV2,.,TRBJ2-2,few,TGTGCCAGCAGAACAATGAACACCGGGGAGCTGTTTTTT,CASRTMNTGELFF
TRBV10-2,.,TRBJ2-1,many,TGCGCCAGCAGTAATATTAGCTCCTACAATGAGCAGTTCTTC,CASSNISSYNEQFF
TRBV4-2,.,TRBJ1-2,few,TGTGCCAGCAGAACAGGGTTCTATGGCTACACCTTC,CASRTGFYGYTF
TRBV5-1,.,TRBJ2-1,medium-sized,TGCGCCAGCACTCCTAAAGACCTCAATGAGCAGTTCTTC,CASTPKDLNEQFF
TRBV10-2,TRBD2,TRBJ2-3,.,TGCGCCAGCAGTTTTCTAGCGGGGGGCGATATCACAGATACGCAGTATTTT,CASSFLAGGDITDTQYF
TRBV20-1,.,TRBJ2-7,many,TGCAGTGCCCCTCGGGACGGTTCCTACGAGCAGTACTTC,CSAPRDGSYEQYF
TRBV7-9,.,TRBJ2-6,few,TGTGCCAGCAGTAAGGAGCTTGGGGCCAACGTCCTGACTTTC,CASSKELGANVLTF
TRBV7-9,.,TRBJ1-2,few,TGTGCCAGCAGCCCAACTAACTATGGCTACACCTTC,CASSPTNYGYTF
TRBV28,.,TRBJ1-2,.,TGTGCCAGCATTTTCGGCGGGCAGGGCAACTATGGCTACACCTTC,CASIFGGQGNYGYTF
TRBV7-9,TRBD1,TRBJ2-7,many,TGTGCCAGCAGCAATTACGAGGGGGCCTCCTACGAGCAGTACTTC,CASSNYEGASYEQYF
TRBV6-5,TRBD1,TRBJ2-7,.,TGTGCCAGCAGTTACTCCACAGGGGGTGAGCAGTACTTC,CASSYSTGGEQYF
TRBV24-1,.,TRBJ2-3,few,TGTGCCACCAGTGATCGCGGGGGCGCAGATACGCAGTATTTT,CATSDRGGADTQYF
TRBV6-1,.,TRBJ2-5,.,TGTGCCAGCAGTGAAAGGTTTGCGGCAGGGATATTCCAAGAGACCCAGTACTTC,CASSERFAAGIFQETQYF
TRBV4-2,.,TRBJ2-5,.,TGTGCCAGCAGCCAAACTCCGTTCGCGAAAGAGACCCAGTACTTC,CASSQTPFAKETQYF
TRBV7-6,TRBD2,TRBJ2-1,.,TGTGCCAGCAGCTCCCTTTTCGGGGGGGAATATAACTACAATGAGCAGTTCTTC,CASSSLFGGEYNYNEQFF
TRBV20-1,TRBD1,TRBJ1-2,.,TGCAGTGCTAGAGTCCGGGACAGCTATGGCTACACCTTC,CSARVRDSYGYTF
TRBV7-2,.,TRBJ2-7,.,TGTGCCAGCAGTGGCGGGGGCGATTCCTACTACGAGCAGTACTTC,CASSGGGDSYYEQYF
TRBV27,.,TRBJ1-6,few,TGTGCCAGCAGTGGACGACTGACAGTTAATTCACCCCTCCACTTT,CASSGRLTVNSPLHF
TRBV4-3,.,TRBJ2-3,few,TGCGCCAGCAGCCTCCGACCCGGTAGTCTAGATACGCAGTATTTT,CASSLRPGSLDTQYF
TRBV14,.,TRBJ1-2,.,TGTGCCAGCAGCCAAGATCAAGACTATGGCTACACCTTC,CASSQDQDYGYTF
TRBV28,.,TRBJ1-2,few,TGTGCCAGCAGTGAGGGGACCGAGAGAGGCTACACCTTC,CASSEGTERGYTF
TRBV5-4,.,TRBJ2-1,many,TGTGCCAGCAGCTTGGACAGCAATGAGCAGTTCTTC,CASSLDSNEQFF
TRBV5-1,TRBD2,TRBJ2-1,few,TGCGCCAGCAGCTTGGAGGGACTAGCGGGGGGTCTGCAGTTCTTC,CASSLEGLAGGLQFF
TRBV25-1,TRBD1,TRBJ2-6,.,TGTGCCAGCAGTGCACCGGGACAGGGCTCTGGGGCCAACGTCCTGACTTTC,CASSAPGQGSGANVLTF
TRBV5-6,.,TRBJ1-1,few,TGTGCCAGCAGCTTGTACAGCCCAATGAACACTGAAGCTTTCTTT,CASSLYSPMNTEAFF
TRBV5-6,.,TRBJ1-2,.,TGTGCCAGCAGCTTGCAACGTACCTATGGCTACACCTTC,CASSLQRTYGYTF
TRBV7-9,TRBD1,TRBJ2-1,.,TGTGCCAGCAGCATCACCGGGACAGGGGCGGGAAATGAGCAGTTCTTC,CASSITGTGAGNEQFF
TRBV7-8,.,TRBJ2-1,few,TGTGCCAGCAGCTCCTCTAGCGAGGGAGAGGGTGAGCAGTTCTTC,CASSSSSEGEGEQFF
TRBV5-1,TRBD1,TRBJ2-6,.,TGCGCCAGCAGCAGCACCGGGACAGGATCCTCTGGGGCCAACGTCCTGACTTTC,CASSSTGTGSSGANVLTF